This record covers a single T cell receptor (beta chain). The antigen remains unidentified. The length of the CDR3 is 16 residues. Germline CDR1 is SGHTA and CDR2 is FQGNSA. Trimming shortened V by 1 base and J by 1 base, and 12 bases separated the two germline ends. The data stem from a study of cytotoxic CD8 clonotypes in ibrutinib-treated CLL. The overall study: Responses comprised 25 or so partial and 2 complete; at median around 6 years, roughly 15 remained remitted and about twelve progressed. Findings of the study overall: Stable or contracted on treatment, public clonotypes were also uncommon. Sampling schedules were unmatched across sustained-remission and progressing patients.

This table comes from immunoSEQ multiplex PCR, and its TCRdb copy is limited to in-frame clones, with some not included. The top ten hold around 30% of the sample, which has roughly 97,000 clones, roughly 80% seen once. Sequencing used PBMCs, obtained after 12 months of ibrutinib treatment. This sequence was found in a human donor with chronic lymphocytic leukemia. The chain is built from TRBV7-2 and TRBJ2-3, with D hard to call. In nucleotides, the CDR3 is TGTGCCAGCAGCTTAGGGGTAGTGCGGTGCACAGATACGCAGTATTTT. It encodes CASSLGVVRCTDTQYF.